This T cell receptor beta chain was captured in a study of blood T cell repertoires in COVID-19. Background on the study: Samples representing acute and convalescent COVID-19 were sourced from the United States, Italy and Spain. In each case, the material was cDNA or gDNA derived from T cells, B-cell-depleted T cells, or PBMCs.

V was trimmed by 10 bases and J by 2 bases, leaving 11 bases between them. CDR1 is MDHEN and CDR2 is SYDVKM in the germline V gene. There are 13 residues in the CDR3. As handled by the study authors: Using reference gene primer amplification, nucleated cell counts were estimated. The assay was immunoSEQ multiplex PCR, and TCRdb's table has in-frame clones only and misses some. That table is the source of V, J and clone size, and D and trimming were worked out from the DNA. The sample has 85,000 to 110,000 clones; 89% are singletons. This receptor was taken from an elderly woman in a cohort sampled during active COVID-19. Specimen: peripheral blood. The J gene is TRBJ2-2, the V gene TRBV28, with D unclear. The CDR3 is CATSLANTGELFF. The CDR3 DNA is TGTGCCACCTCCTTAGCAAACACCGGGGAGCTGTTTTTT.